These 21 T cell receptor beta chains were sequenced from one sample in a study of blood T cell repertoires in COVID-19. Assay: immunoSEQ multiplex PCR; the TCRdb copy retains only in-frame clones and omits some. The sample records hundreds of thousands of clones, 85% to 90% being singletons. The sequencing sample was made of PBMCs or T cells enriched from blood (not recorded which). The receptor source for this set is a woman aged 18-29 years who had recovered from COVID-19.

The rearrangement links TRBV7-2 to TRBJ2-3; no clear D gene. The CDR3 is made up of 15 amino acids. The germline V gene has CDR1 SGHTA and CDR2 FQGNSA. The germline V and J ends were trimmed by 1 base and 1 base, with 9 bases remaining between them. The CDR3 DNA reads TGTGCCAGCAGCTTAGGCTTGACACGCACAGATACGCAGTATTTT. It encodes CASSLGLTRTDTQYF.

This chain uses TRBV4-2 with TRBJ1-1; D is undetermined. Between the trimmed V and J ends, which lost 4 bases and 4 bases, there was a span of 10 bases. Germline assignment: CDR1 LGHNA and CDR2 YNFKEQ. This CDR3 has 13 residues. As DNA, the CDR3 is TGTGCCAGCAGCCCTAGGTTCGGCACTGAAGCTTTCTTT. Protein sequence: CASSPRFGTEAFF.

The V call is TRBV3-1 (or the pseudogene TRBV3-2), the J call TRBJ2-5; 11 bases agree with TRBD2. This CDR3 comprises 17 residues. Trimming at V came to 0 bases and at J to 3 bases, leaving 6 bases not matched to a gene. Per germline, CDR1 LGHDT and CDR2 YNNKEL (reference sequence). The CDR3 loop is CASSQDRNSGGEETQYF. CDR3 sequence (DNA): TGTGCCAGCAGCCAAGATCGGAATAGCGGGGGGGAAGAGACCCAGTACTTC.

The chain employs TRBV12-5 and TRBJ2-1, with TRBD2 as a possible D gene (5 bases). V lost 0 bases and J 6 bases, leaving 15 bases between the germline ends. Germline V CDR1 and CDR2: LGHNT, FRNRAP. This CDR3 has 16 amino acids. CDR3 in DNA: TGTGCTAGTGGTTTGGTAGTTCGGAGGCCCGGCAATGAGCAGTTCTTC. This gives the protein CASGLVVRRPGNEQFF.

The J gene is TRBJ1-1, the V gene TRBV12-5, with 7 bases matching TRBD1. Per germline, CDR1 LGHNT and CDR2 FRNRAP. This CDR3 has 13 residues. Trimming removed 5 bases from V and 4 bases from J; junction bases left unmatched: 4. The CDR3 DNA reads TGTGCTAGTGGTGTCTCAGGGGGCACTGAAGCTTTCTTT. This translates into CASGVSGGTEAFF.

The chain employs TRBV7-3 and TRBJ2-1; 10 nucleotides line up with TRBD1. After removal of 5 bases from V and 7 bases from J, the junction contained 2 bases not matched to a gene. CDR1 SGHTA and CDR2 FQGTGA come from the germline V gene. This CDR3 has 13 amino acids. This CDR3 reads CASSRDRGNEQFF. The CDR3 nucleotides are TGTGCCAGCAGCCGGGACAGGGGAAATGAGCAGTTCTTC.

This chain uses TRBV19 with TRBJ1-5; D may be TRBD1 (6 bases). The CDR3 runs 15 residues. Germline V lookup: CDR1 LNHDA, CDR2 SQIVND (reference sequence). The V end lost 3 bases, the J end lost 2 bases, and 11 bases lay between the germline ends. This chain's CDR3 is CASSIAGAGNQPQHF. For the CDR3, the DNA is TGTGCCAGTAGTATCGCAGGGGCGGGCAATCAGCCCCAGCATTTT.

CDR3 sequence reads: CASSPSTNLLSGNTIYF. The CDR3 DNA reads as TGTGCCAGCTCACCATCGACAAACCTCCTCTCTGGAAACACCATATATTTT. The chain joins TRBV18 to TRBJ1-3; D gene unclear. Germline V lookup: CDR1 KGHSH, CDR2 LQKENI. V was shortened by 2 bases and J by 0 bases, with 14 bases between the two germline ends. The length of the CDR3 is 17 residues.

The V and J genes are TRBV4-2 and TRBJ2-7, with TRBD1 matching over 7 bases. This CDR3 has 15 residues. The junction had 4 bases not matched to a gene; V was cut back by 0 bases and J by 2 bases. Germline values: CDR1 LGHNA, CDR2 YNFKEQ. The chain's CDR3 is CASSQDRDRTYEQYF. The CDR3 DNA is TGTGCCAGCAGCCAAGATCGGGACAGAACCTACGAGCAGTACTTC.

This clone is a singleton in its sample. V and J are TRBV20-1 and TRBJ2-5; D is unresolved. The CDR3 is 11 amino acids. Looked up from germline, CDR1 is DFQATT and CDR2 is SNEGSKA (reference sequence). The V gene lost 2 bases and the J gene lost 5 bases, with 6 bases spanning the gap. CDR3 residues: CSARTRETQYF. CDR3 nucleotides: TGCAGTGCTAGAACGAGGGAGACCCAGTACTTC.

The chain combines TRBV2 with TRBJ2-3; 10 positions agree with TRBD1. This CDR3 is built from 14 residues. Germline trimming cut 8 bases from V and 3 bases from J; bases unmatched to any gene: 5. CDR1 is SNHLY and CDR2 is FYNNEI in the germline V gene. As DNA, the CDR3 is TGTGCCAGCTCGGGACAGGGGTTGACAGATACGCAGTATTTT. This codes for CASSGQGLTDTQYF. Full variable domain (rest looked up from reference TRBV2 and TRBJ2-3): EPEVTQTPSHQVTQMGQEVILRCVPISNHLYFYWYRQILGQKVEFLVSFYNNEISEKSEIFDDQFSVERPDGSNFTLKIRSTKLEDSAMYFCASSGQGLTDTQYFGPGTRLTVL.

V usage is TRBV10-3 and J usage is TRBJ1-1, with D tentatively TRBD1 (5 bases). CDR3 size: 14 residues. Germline assignment: CDR1 ENHRY and CDR2 SYGVKD. The V gene lost 5 bases and the J gene lost 1 base, with 11 bases spanning the gap. CDR3 DNA sequence: TGTGCCATCAGTCTATCGGGGGAGAACACTGAAGCTTTCTTT. It yields the protein CAISLSGENTEAFF.

CDR3 sequence: CAWSWPNEQFF. The CDR3 coding sequence is TGTGCCTGGAGTTGGCCCAATGAGCAGTTCTTC. V is TRBV30 and J is TRBJ2-1; D not certain. Per germline, CDR1 GTSNPN and CDR2 SVGIG (reference sequence). The V and J ends lost 2 bases and 6 bases respectively, with 5 bases between them. CDR3 length: 11 amino acids.

CDR3 nucleotides: TGTGCCACCAGCAGAGATGGTTCGACAGTTAACTATGGCTACACCTTC. This codes for CATSRDGSTVNYGYTF. The chain joins TRBV15 to TRBJ1-2; D possibly corresponds to TRBD1 (5 bases). CDR1 and CDR2 (germline): LNHNV, YYDKDF (reference sequence). V was clipped by 0 bases and J by 1 base, with 12 bases between them. The CDR3 contains 16 residues.

V usage is TRBV19 and J usage is TRBJ2-1; TRBD1 matches at 10 bases. Germline CDR1 LNHDA, CDR2 SQIVND (reference sequence). The CDR3 covers 16 residues. The trim removed 5 bases at V and 8 bases at J, leaving 12 bases unmatched. The CDR3 reads CASSLYQGQGTHEQFF. The CDR3 DNA is TGTGCCAGTAGTCTTTATCAGGGACAGGGGACCCATGAGCAGTTCTTC.

The chain employs TRBV4-1 and TRBJ1-6, with 7 bases identical to TRBD1. With 4 bases clipped from V and 5 bases from J, the junction kept 2 bases outside the gene matches. Germline assignment: CDR1 MGHRA and CDR2 YSYEKL. CDR3 length: 14 amino acids. The CDR3 is CASSPGQDNSPLHF. The CDR3 DNA follows: TGCGCCAGCAGCCCAGGACAGGATAATTCACCCCTCCACTTT.

The CDR3 DNA follows: TGTGCCAGCAGTCCGGGTCACTCCTACGAGCAGTACTTC. Protein sequence: CASSPGHSYEQYF. The gene calls are TRBV25-1 and TRBJ2-7; the D is unclear. The V end was cut by 5 bases, the J end by 0 bases, with 8 bases between. This CDR3 is 13 amino acids long. Germline CDR1 MGHDK, CDR2 SYGVNS.

This chain links TRBV28 with TRBJ2-7; the match to TRBD1 covers 7 bases. Looked up from germline, CDR1 is MDHEN and CDR2 is SYDVKM. The junction had 7 bases not matched to a gene; V was cut back by 2 bases and J by 0 bases. The CDR3 consists of 16 residues. The CDR3 DNA reads TGTGCCAGCAGTTTACCTCAGGACAGGAACTCCTACGAGCAGTACTTC. This sequence encodes CASSLPQDRNSYEQYF. Variable domain in full (rest from reference TRBV28 and TRBJ2-7): DVKVTQSSRYLVKRTGEKVFLECVQDMDHENMFWYRQDPGLGLRLIYFSYDVKMKEKGDIPEGYSVSREKKERFSLILESASTNQTSMYLCASSLPQDRNSYEQYFGPGTRLTVT.

This chain links TRBV19 with TRBJ1-6; the match to TRBD1 covers 9 bases. Trimming cost V 4 bases and J 7 bases; bases outside gene matches: 5. The CDR3 contains 15 residues. Germline lookup yields CDR1 LNHDA and CDR2 SQIVND (reference sequence). CDR3 protein: CASSRDGQGNSPLHF. In DNA, the CDR3 is TGTGCCAGTAGTAGGGACGGACAGGGGAATTCACCCCTCCACTTT.

V and J are TRBV6-5 and TRBJ2-3; 11 bases line up with TRBD2. The ends lost 8 bases at V and 0 bases at J; junction bases unmatched: 4. This CDR3 has 15 amino acids. CDR1 is MNHEY and CDR2 is SVGAGI in the germline V gene. CDR3 sequence reads: CASGGTSGSTDTQYF. In DNA, the CDR3 is TGTGCCAGCGGAGGGACTAGCGGAAGCACAGATACGCAGTATTTT.

With regard to this clone: At the DNA level, this CDR3 is encoded by other sequences in the same sample as well. This sequence joins TRBV3-1 (or the pseudogene TRBV3-2) and TRBJ2-5; no firm D call. V gave up 4 bases and J gave up 1 base, with 7 bases separating them. CDR3 size: 13 residues. Per the germline V gene, CDR1 is LGHDT and CDR2 is YNNKEL (reference sequence). The CDR3 bases are TGTGCCAGCAGCCCCCGAGCCCAAGAGACCCAGTACTTC. Translating gives CASSPRAQETQYF.